The 31 T cell receptor beta chains presented below share a single source sample, sequenced in a study of OX40 agonist ivuxolimab in advanced cancers. Produced via immunoSEQ multiplex PCR; TCRdb's table is partial and in-frame only. The sample has about 72,000 clones, almost 90% seen once. The sequences come from CD4+ or CD8+ T cells sorted from blood, collected in a trial of the OX40 agonist ivuxolimab. Every receptor here comes from an adult with an advanced solid tumor such as melanoma, head and neck, liver or kidney cancer.

This rearrangement joins TRBV18 to TRBJ2-7, with D unclear. V lost 6 bases and J lost 0, with 12 bases in between. The CDR3 spans 14 residues. CDR1 is KGHSH, CDR2 LQKENI, per germline. CDR3 in DNA: TGTGCCAGCTCCCCTCAAAGGGCCTCCTACGAGCAGTACTTC. Protein product: CASSPQRASYEQYF.

The chain links TRBV9 to TRBJ1-2, with D uncertain. The CDR3 contains 15 residues. The germline CDR1 and CDR2 sequences are SGDLS and YYNGEE. V gave up 0 bases and J gave up 4 bases, with 13 bases separating them. CDR3 amino acids: CASSVAVESGYGYTF. The CDR3 DNA reads TGTGCCAGCAGCGTAGCAGTAGAGTCAGGCTATGGCTACACCTTC.

This sequence joins TRBV15 and TRBJ2-3; the D gene is possibly TRBD1 (5 bases). Germline CDR1 is LNHNV and CDR2 is YYDKDF (reference sequence). Trimming stripped 3 bases from V and 10 bases from J, with 20 bases between. The CDR3 has 15 amino acids. CDR3 nucleotide sequence: TGTGCCACCAGCAGGTCAGGGTCTTATCAGCGTGCGCAGTATTTT. It specifies CATSRSGSYQRAQYF.

This clone was counted a few times. This chain uses TRBV5-4 with TRBJ1-3; D uncertain. The V gene lost 4 bases and the J gene lost 0 bases, with 17 bases spanning the gap. The germline V gene encodes CDR1 SGHNT and CDR2 YYREEE (reference sequence). The CDR3 length is 17 residues. The CDR3 loop is CASSRVMGSSSGNTIYF. CDR3 DNA: TGTGCCAGCAGCCGAGTGATGGGCAGCTCCTCTGGAAACACCATATATTTT.

This sequence joins TRBV7-2 and TRBJ2-3; 10 positions agree with TRBD1. V trimming: 1 base; J trimming: 5 bases; junction bases outside the gene matches: 6. The CDR3 is 16 amino acids. The germline V gene encodes CDR1 SGHTA and CDR2 FQGNSA. CDR3 in DNA: TGTGCCAGCAGCTTAGTAGGGACAGGGGTTCAAGATACGCAGTATTTT. Translation: CASSLVGTGVQDTQYF.

The chain joins TRBV7-3 to TRBJ2-2; D might be TRBD1 or TRBD2, each matching 5 bases. Per the germline V gene, CDR1 is SGHTA and CDR2 is FQGTGA. The CDR3 runs 16 residues. With 5 bases removed from V and 5 bases from J, the gap between germline ends came to 18 bases. In nucleotides, the CDR3 is TGTGCCAGCAGCCAATACCCTGGGACGTCTACCGGGGAGCTGTTTTTT. Amino acid sequence: CASSQYPGTSTGELFF.

This clone has more than one count but fewer than ten. The rearrangement joins TRBV4-3 to TRBJ2-7, with 9 nucleotides matching TRBD1. There are 16 residues in the CDR3. Germline V CDR1 and CDR2: LGHNA, YSLEER. Trimming took 1 base from V and 3 from J; bases not matched to a gene: 7. The CDR3 loop reads CASSQAGGQGLYEQYF. The DNA for the CDR3 is TGCGCCAGCAGCCAAGCCGGGGGACAGGGACTCTACGAGCAGTACTTC.

The rearrangement uses TRBV9 and TRBJ2-5; D is uncertain. CDR1 is SGDLS, CDR2 YYNGEE, per germline. The CDR3 consists of 12 residues. V lost 3 bases and J lost 5, with 8 bases in between. CDR3 DNA: TGTGCCAGCAGCGCGCTAGGGGAGACCCAGTACTTC. This gives the protein CASSALGETQYF.

The J gene is TRBJ1-4, the V gene TRBV9; unclear D gene. The V gene lost 4 bases and the J gene lost 8 bases, with 12 bases spanning the gap. Germline V gene lookup returns CDR1 SGDLS and CDR2 YYNGEE. CDR3 size: 13 residues. The CDR3 is CASSPTTDEKLFF. The CDR3 bases are TGTGCCAGCAGCCCGACTACAGACGAAAAACTGTTTTTT. The entire variable domain, with the rest obtained from reference TRBV9 and TRBJ1-4, is as follows: DSGVTQTPKHLITATGQRVTLRCSPRSGDLSVYWYQQSLDQGLQFLIQYYNGEERAKGNILERFSAQQFPDLHSELNLSSLELGDSALYFCASSPTTDEKLFFGSGTQLSVL.

The gene calls are TRBV5-4 and TRBJ1-2, with D hard to call. This CDR3 spans 14 amino acids. V lost 0 bases to trimming and J lost 3 bases, with 9 bases between them. Germline CDR1 reads SGHNT; CDR2 reads YYREEE (reference sequence). The CDR3 here is CASSLGRNYYGYTF. CDR3 sequence (DNA): TGTGCCAGCAGCTTGGGGCGGAATTACTATGGCTACACCTTC.

The chain carries TRBV6-6 and TRBJ1-2, with D possibly matching TRBD1 (6 bases). Germline V gene sequence: CDR1 MNHNY, CDR2 SVGAGI (reference sequence). The CDR3 totals 15 residues. V was clipped by 6 bases and J by 1 base, with 15 bases between them. The CDR3 is CASSKGTTNNYGYTF. The DNA of the CDR3 is TGTGCCAGCAGCAAAGGGACAACAAATAACTATGGCTACACCTTC.

The genes are TRBV6-5 and TRBJ1-2; 8 bases align to TRBD1. The V gene's germline CDR1 is MNHEY and CDR2 SVGAGI. CDR3 length: 15 amino acids. The junction had 8 bases not matched to a gene; V was cut back by 7 bases and J by 1 base. The CDR3 reads CASMGTGGFNYGYTF. For the CDR3, the DNA is TGTGCCAGCATGGGAACAGGGGGTTTTAACTATGGCTACACCTTC.

This clone was seen once. The chain is built from TRBV4-1 and TRBJ2-5; D may be TRBD1 or TRBD2 (5 bases each). CDR1 is MGHRA and CDR2 is YSYEKL in the germline V gene. This CDR3 comprises 15 residues. Trimming took off 4 bases at V and 5 bases at J, with 17 bases between the two ends. CDR3 coding DNA: TGCGCCAGCAGCCCGGGGTCAGGGACCATGGAGACCCAGTACTTC. Its translation is CASSPGSGTMETQYF.

The gene calls are TRBV21-1 and TRBJ2-7; the D call in the table, TRBD1, was not verified against the DNA. TRBV21-1 is a listed pseudogene. The CDR3 covers 14 residues. This chain's CDR3 is CASSPTGNCTTQYF. CDR3 nucleotides: TGTGCCAGCAGCCCAACAGGGAATTGTACTACTCAGTACTTC.

V is TRBV6-5 and J is TRBJ2-7, with D tentatively TRBD2 (7 bases). V shed 5 bases and J shed 3 bases, with 17 bases lying between them. CDR1 MNHEY and CDR2 SVGAGI come from the germline V gene. The CDR3 consists of 15 residues. CDR3 sequence reads: CASSPAGATFYEQYF. The CDR3 bases are TGTGCCAGCAGTCCGGCGGGGGCCACCTTCTACGAGCAGTACTTC.

This chain uses TRBV5-1 with TRBJ2-7; 7 bases match TRBD2. With 0 bases clipped from V and 4 bases from J, the junction kept 4 bases outside the gene matches. Germline CDR1 reads SGHRS; CDR2 reads YFSETQ. This CDR3 region has 14 residues. DNA of the CDR3: TGCGCCAGCAGCTTGGGGACTAGTCCTTACGAGCAGTACTTC. Translated: CASSLGTSPYEQYF.

The rearrangement links TRBV5-4 to TRBJ1-1; TRBD1 matches at 7 bases. Germline CDR1 is SGHNT and CDR2 is YYREEE (reference sequence). J lost 5 bases, V lost 5 bases, and 6 bases had no gene match. The CDR3 extends over 13 amino acids. The CDR3 nucleotides are TGTGCCAGCAGTCGGACAGGAGGAACTGAAGCTTTCTTT. Its protein is CASSRTGGTEAFF.

The sample holds one count of this clone. The chain uses TRBV30 and TRBJ2-3, with a weak D call TRBD1 (5 bases). V was pared by 7 bases and J by 4 bases, with 15 bases between. The CDR3 consists of 13 residues. Germline V gene lookup returns CDR1 GTSNPN and CDR2 SVGIG (reference sequence). DNA of the CDR3: TGTGCCTTGCACGTCAAAGGGGCAGATACGCAGTATTTT. This encodes CALHVKGADTQYF.

V gene TRBV5-1 combines with J gene TRBJ1-2; a possible D gene is TRBD1 (6 bases). CDR3 length: 13 residues. Per the germline V gene, CDR1 is SGHRS and CDR2 is YFSETQ. V lost 0 bases and J 7 bases, leaving 10 bases between the germline ends. The CDR3 DNA reads TGCGCCAGCAGCTTGGCAGGGGAGGCTGGCTACACCTTC. Translated, it gives CASSLAGEAGYTF.

This sequence joins TRBV19 and TRBJ1-2; TRBD1 might be the D (5 bases). In germline, CDR1 is LNHDA, CDR2 SQIVND (reference sequence). V dropped 5 bases and J dropped 5 bases, with 9 bases sitting between them. This CDR3 spans 12 amino acids. The CDR3 loop reads CASSLTGYGYTF. CDR3 coding DNA: TGTGCCAGTAGTCTAACAGGTTATGGCTACACCTTC.

The chain combines TRBV6-5 with TRBJ2-5, with TRBD2 matching over 9 bases. The trim removed 6 bases at V and 2 bases at J, leaving 4 bases unmatched. CDR1 is MNHEY, CDR2 SVGAGI, per germline. The CDR3 length is 14 residues. The CDR3 reads CASRSSGAQETQYF. The CDR3 nucleotides read TGTGCCAGCAGGTCTAGCGGGGCTCAAGAGACCCAGTACTTC.

V is TRBV4-3 and J is TRBJ1-4; D gene unclear. Per the germline V gene, CDR1 is LGHNA and CDR2 is YSLEER. The CDR3 extends over 15 amino acids. Trimming took off 0 bases at V and 3 bases at J, with 8 bases between the two ends. The CDR3 loop is CASSQDWHPNEKLFF. The CDR3 bases are TGCGCCAGCAGCCAAGATTGGCACCCTAATGAAAAACTGTTTTTT.

This clone has just one count. The chain uses TRBV2 and TRBJ1-2, with D perhaps TRBD1 (6 bases). There are 13 residues in the CDR3. CDR1 SNHLY and CDR2 FYNNEI come from the germline V gene. V lost 7 bases and J lost 4, with 13 bases in between. The CDR3 sequence is CASKTDSSYGYTF. The DNA for the CDR3 is TGTGCCAGCAAAACGGACAGCTCCTATGGCTACACCTTC.

This chain uses TRBV4-1 with TRBJ1-4, with 7 nucleotides matching TRBD1. Trimming took 0 bases from V and 1 from J; bases not matched to a gene: 8. The germline V gene encodes CDR1 MGHRA and CDR2 YSYEKL. CDR3 size: 18 residues. CDR3: CASSQDQQGYGTNEKLFF. The CDR3, as DNA: TGCGCCAGCAGCCAAGATCAACAGGGGTATGGAACTAATGAAAAACTGTTTTTT.

V and J are TRBV30 and TRBJ2-1; 10 bases fit TRBD2. This CDR3 is built from 17 residues. The J segment lost 4 bases and the V segment lost 3 bases, leaving 12 bases of the junction unmatched. The V gene's germline CDR1 is GTSNPN and CDR2 SVGIG (reference sequence). The CDR3 reads CAWRIYTGAGGYNEQFF. The CDR3 DNA reads as TGTGCCTGGAGAATCTATACCGGAGCGGGGGGGTACAATGAGCAGTTCTTC.

As DNA, the CDR3 is TGTGCCAGCAGCGTAGTAAGGGGTACGAACACCGGGGAGCTGTTTTTT. It encodes CASSVVRGTNTGELFF. J is TRBJ2-2 and V is TRBV9; D possibly corresponds to TRBD1 (5 bases). V lost 0 bases to trimming and J lost 0 bases, with 9 bases between them. Germline V gene sequence: CDR1 SGDLS, CDR2 YYNGEE. The CDR3 is 16 amino acids.

The chain recombines TRBV7-9 with TRBJ2-3; maybe TRBD1 (6 bases). This CDR3 region has 16 residues. Germline lookup yields CDR1 SEHNR and CDR2 FQNEAQ (reference sequence). Trimming pared 1 base from V and 1 base from J, leaving 12 bases between. CDR3 DNA: TGTGCCAGCAGCTTAGGACAGGCGAGGGGCACAGATACGCAGTATTTT. This encodes CASSLGQARGTDTQYF.

The chain uses TRBV7-3 and TRBJ2-1, with 13 positions matching TRBD2. The CDR3 spans 16 residues. Looked up from germline, CDR1 is SGHTA and CDR2 is FQGTGA. The junction had 7 bases not matched to a gene; V was cut back by 4 bases and J by 7 bases. The CDR3 spells CASSWTSGRGANEQFF. The DNA for the CDR3 is TGTGCCAGCAGCTGGACTAGCGGGAGAGGGGCTAATGAGCAGTTCTTC.

Concerning this clone itself: This sample includes further DNA sequences coding for the same CDR3. The chain has TRBV6-1 and TRBJ1-5; D gene uncertain. Germline assignment: CDR1 MNHNS and CDR2 SASEGT. The CDR3 is 13 amino acids. V lost 4 bases and J lost 0, with 4 bases in between. As DNA, the CDR3 is TGTGCCAGCAGTGGCACTAGCAATCAGCCCCAGCATTTT. Translated: CASSGTSNQPQHF.

The J gene is TRBJ1-6, the V gene TRBV6-5; D is possibly TRBD1 (6 bases). The germline V gene encodes CDR1 MNHEY and CDR2 SVGAGI. The CDR3 extends over 12 amino acids. V gave up 5 bases and J gave up 9 bases, with 8 bases separating them. In DNA form, the CDR3 reads TGTGCCAGCAGTAACAGGGTTTCACCCCTCCACTTT. This sequence encodes CASSNRVSPLHF.

This chain joins TRBV9 and TRBJ1-6, with D unresolved. The CDR3 contains 17 residues. CDR1 SGDLS and CDR2 YYNGEE come from the germline V gene. Trimming shortened V by 2 bases and J by 0 bases, and 12 bases separated the two germline ends. The CDR3 DNA sequence: TGTGCCAGCAGCGTCTCGACTGTGAGCTCCTATAATTCACCCCTCCACTTT. Protein: CASSVSTVSSYNSPLHF.